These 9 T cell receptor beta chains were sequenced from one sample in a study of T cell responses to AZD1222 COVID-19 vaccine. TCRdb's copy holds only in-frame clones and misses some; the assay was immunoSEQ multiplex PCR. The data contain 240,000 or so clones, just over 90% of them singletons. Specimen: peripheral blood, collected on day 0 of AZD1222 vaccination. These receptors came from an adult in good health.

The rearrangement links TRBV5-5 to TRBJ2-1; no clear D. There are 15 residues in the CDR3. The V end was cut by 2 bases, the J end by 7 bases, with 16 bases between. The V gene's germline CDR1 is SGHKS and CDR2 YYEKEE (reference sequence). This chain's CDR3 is CASSFALNPVNEQFF. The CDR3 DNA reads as TGTGCCAGCAGCTTCGCCCTCAACCCCGTGAATGAGCAGTTCTTC.

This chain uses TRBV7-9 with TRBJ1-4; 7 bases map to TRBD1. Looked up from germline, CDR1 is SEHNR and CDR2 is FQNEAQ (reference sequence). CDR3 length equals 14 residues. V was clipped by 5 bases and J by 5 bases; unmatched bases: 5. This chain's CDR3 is CASSLGQPNEKLFF. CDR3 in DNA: TGTGCCAGCAGCCTGGGACAGCCCAATGAAAAACTGTTTTTT.

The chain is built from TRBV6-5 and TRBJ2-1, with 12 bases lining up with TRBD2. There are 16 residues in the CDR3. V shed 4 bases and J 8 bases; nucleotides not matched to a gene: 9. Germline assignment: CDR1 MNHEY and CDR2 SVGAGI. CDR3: CASSSLAGGSLHEQFF. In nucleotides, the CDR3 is TGTGCCAGCAGTTCCCTAGCGGGGGGGAGTCTGCATGAGCAGTTCTTC.

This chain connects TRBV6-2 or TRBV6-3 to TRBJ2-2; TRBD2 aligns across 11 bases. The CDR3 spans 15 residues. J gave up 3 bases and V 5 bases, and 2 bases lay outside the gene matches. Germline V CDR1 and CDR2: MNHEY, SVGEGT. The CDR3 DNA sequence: TGTGCCAGCAGTACGGGACTAGCGGACACCGGGGAGCTGTTTTTT. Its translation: CASSTGLADTGELFF.

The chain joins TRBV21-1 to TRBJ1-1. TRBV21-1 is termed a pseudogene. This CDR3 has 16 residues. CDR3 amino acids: CASSKGRPAFNTEAFF. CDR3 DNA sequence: TGTGCCAGCAGCAAAGGACGGCCGGCCTTTAACACTGAAGCTTTCTTT.

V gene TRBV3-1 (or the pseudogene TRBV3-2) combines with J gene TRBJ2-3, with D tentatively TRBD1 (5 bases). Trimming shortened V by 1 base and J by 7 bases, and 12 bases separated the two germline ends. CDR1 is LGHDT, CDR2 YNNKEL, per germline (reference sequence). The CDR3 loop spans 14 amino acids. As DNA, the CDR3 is TGTGCCAGCAGCCAAGCAGGGAATAGGAATACGCAGTATTTT. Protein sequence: CASSQAGNRNTQYF.

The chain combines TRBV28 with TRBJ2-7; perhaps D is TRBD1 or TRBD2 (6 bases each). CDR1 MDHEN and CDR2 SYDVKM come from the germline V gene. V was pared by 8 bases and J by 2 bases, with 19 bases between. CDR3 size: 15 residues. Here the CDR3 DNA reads TGTGCCAGCTCCTCAGCCGGGGGCAGCACCTACGAGCAGTACTTC. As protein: CASSSAGGSTYEQYF.

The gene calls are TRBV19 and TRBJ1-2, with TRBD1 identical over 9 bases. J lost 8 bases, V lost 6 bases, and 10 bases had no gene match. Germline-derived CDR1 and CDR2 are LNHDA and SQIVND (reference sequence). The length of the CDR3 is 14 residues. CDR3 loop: CASRNPGTGFGYTF. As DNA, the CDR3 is TGTGCCAGTAGGAATCCCGGGACAGGGTTCGGCTACACCTTC.

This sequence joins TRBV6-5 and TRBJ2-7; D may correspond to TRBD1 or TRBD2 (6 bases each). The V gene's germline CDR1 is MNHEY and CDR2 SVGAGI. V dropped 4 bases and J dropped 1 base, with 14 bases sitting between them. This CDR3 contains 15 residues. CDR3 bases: TGTGCCAGCAGTTCTCTCGGGGGCGCGTCCTACGAGCAGTACTTC. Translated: CASSSLGGASYEQYF.